These 12 T cell receptor beta chains originate from one sample sequenced in a study of T cell responses to AZD1222 COVID-19 vaccine. Data came from immunoSEQ multiplex PCR; TCRdb stores just in-frame clones and leaves some out. The repertoire has under 150,000 clones, roughly 92% of them found once; the top ten carry 9% to 9.5%. The sample consisted of peripheral blood, taken 28 days after the second AZD1222 dose. Receptor source: an adult who received the AZD1222 COVID-19 vaccine.

Within the sample, this clone is medium-sized. The chain employs TRBV27 and TRBJ1-1; 7 bases line up with TRBD1. J gave up 5 bases and V 8 bases, and 11 bases lay outside the gene matches. Germline V gene sequence: CDR1 MNHEY, CDR2 SMNVEV (reference sequence). The CDR3 has 14 amino acids. The CDR3 sequence: CASAHSGGETEAFF. CDR3 in DNA: TGTGCCAGCGCTCATTCAGGGGGGGAAACTGAAGCTTTCTTT.

V usage is TRBV2 and J usage is TRBJ1-4, with D uncertain. The CDR3 loop spans 11 amino acids. V was cut by 7 bases and J by 10 bases, with 10 bases left in between. Germline values: CDR1 SNHLY, CDR2 FYNNEI. The DNA of the CDR3 is TGTGCCAGCAACGATTGGAGAAAACTGTTTTTT. Protein: CASNDWRKLFF.

The chain carries TRBV20-1 and TRBJ2-1, with D possibly called TRBD1 or TRBD2 (6 bases each). V was trimmed by 7 bases and J by 10 bases, leaving 14 bases between them. The CDR3 has 11 residues. The V gene's germline CDR1 is DFQATT and CDR2 SNEGSKA (reference sequence). The CDR3 region is CSGSGGREQFF. CDR3 in DNA: TGCAGTGGTTCTGGGGGGCGGGAGCAGTTCTTC.

The chain joins TRBV7-2 to TRBJ1-5; D uncertain. Germline assignment: CDR1 SGHTA and CDR2 FQGNSA. Between the trimmed V and J ends, which lost 1 base and 1 base, there was a span of 11 bases. There are 16 residues in the CDR3. The CDR3 region is CTSSLEGPGSNQPQHF. CDR3 nucleotides: TGTACCAGCAGCTTAGAAGGCCCGGGGAGCAATCAGCCCCAGCATTTT.

This sequence joins TRBV5-6 and TRBJ2-1; D gene ambiguous. The germline CDR1 and CDR2 sequences are SGHDT and YYEEEE. The CDR3 has 15 residues. The V end was cut by 0 bases, the J end by 8 bases, with 15 bases between. The CDR3: CASSLVRRLVHEQFF. The DNA of the CDR3 is TGTGCCAGCAGCTTGGTTAGGCGGCTAGTCCATGAGCAGTTCTTC.

The chain is built from TRBV7-2 and TRBJ1-2, with D unresolved. CDR1 and CDR2 from the germline V gene are SGHTA and FQGNSA. CDR3 length: 14 residues. The V end lost 1 base, the J end lost 4 bases, and 10 bases lay between the germline ends. CDR3 in DNA: TGTGCCAGCAGCTTAGAAGATTACAGCTATGGCTACACCTTC. This translates into CASSLEDYSYGYTF.

The chain joins TRBV7-2 to TRBJ2-3; no definite D call. CDR1 and CDR2 (germline): SGHTA, FQGNSA. The CDR3 runs to 11 residues. Trimming removed 6 bases at V and 3 bases at J, with 4 bases between. CDR3 DNA: TGTGCCAGCAGGCGAACAGATACGCAGTATTTT. Translation: CASRRTDTQYF.

The rearrangement joins TRBV18 to TRBJ1-5, with D tentatively TRBD1 (6 bases). In germline, CDR1 is KGHSH, CDR2 LQKENI. CDR3 length: 14 residues. Trimming took 3 bases from V and 5 from J, leaving 11 bases between them. CDR3 DNA sequence: TGTGCCAGCTCACCTACAGGGAAGGATCAGCCCCAGCATTTT. Its protein is CASSPTGKDQPQHF.

In DNA form, the CDR3 reads TGCAGTGCTAGCACCCCAACCCAGTACTTC. Protein: CSASTPTQYF. The rearrangement uses TRBV20-1 and TRBJ2-5; D gene unclear. Germline assignment: CDR1 DFQATT and CDR2 SNEGSKA (reference sequence). The CDR3 runs to 10 residues. Trimming pared 3 bases from V and 8 bases from J, leaving 7 bases between.

The rearrangement uses TRBV7-3 and TRBJ2-3, with TRBD2 identical over 10 bases. The CDR3 is 16 residues long. Germline V CDR1 and CDR2: SGHTA, FQGTGA. Unmatched junction bases numbered 3, after V lost 2 bases and J lost 1 base. The chain's CDR3 is CASSLGLAGGTDTQYF. In DNA, the CDR3 is TGTGCCAGCAGCTTAGGGCTAGCGGGGGGCACAGATACGCAGTATTTT.

V usage is TRBV4-1 and J usage is TRBJ1-1; a weak D match, TRBD1 (5 bases). Between the trimmed V and J ends, which lost 10 bases and 1 base, there was a span of 19 bases. CDR3 length: 15 residues. Germline loops: CDR1 MGHRA, CDR2 YSYEKL. Written as DNA, the CDR3 is TGCGCCACCAGAAGGTCAGGGTTGGCGAACACTGAAGCTTTCTTT. Encoded protein: CATRRSGLANTEAFF.

V and J are TRBV5-1 and TRBJ2-2, with 9 bases aligning to TRBD1. V trimming: 2 bases; J trimming: 5 bases; junction bases outside the gene matches: 4. CDR1 is SGHRS and CDR2 is YFSETQ in the germline V gene. This CDR3 region has 15 residues. The CDR3 loop reads CASSLGTGRTGELFF. The CDR3 nucleotides read TGCGCCAGCAGCTTAGGGACAGGGAGGACCGGGGAGCTGTTTTTT. Supplemented by reference TRBV5-1 and TRBJ2-2, the full variable domain reads KAGVTQTPRYLIKTRGQQVTLSCSPISGHRSVSWYQQTPGQGLQFLFEYFSETQRNKGNFPGRFSGRQFSNSRSEMNVSTLELGDSALYLCASSLGTGRTGELFFGEGSRLTVL.